The clone carrying this T cell receptor beta chain was counted a few times. The antigen is not known. This specimen comes from a study of T cells in Graves' hyperthyroidism and ophthalmopathy. The study's findings and limits: Using 13 V-J features, a model discriminated ophthalmopathy from stable hyperthyroidism. The model anticipated ophthalmopathy a median approximately 6.6 months pre-onset. Expanded thyroid clonotypes (above 0.001) were mostly also found in blood.

The CDR3 length is 12 residues. CDR1 is MDHEN and CDR2 is SYDVKM in the germline V gene. V shed 1 base and J shed 4 bases, with 4 bases lying between them. The investigators amplified TCR beta CDR3 regions from RNA transcripts. First-round RT-PCR with HTBI primers amplified the TCR CDR3 region. TCRdb re-derived calls from the multiplex PCR reads in MiXCR, one entry per CDR3 protein. This sample has fewer than 650,000 distinct CDR3 sequences; around 43% occur once, and the top ten carry approximately 44%. This chain connects TRBV28 to TRBJ1-1; the D is unclear. Sequenced input: peripheral blood or thyroid tissue (not recorded which). This receptor was identified in an adult woman with Graves' disease, either hyperthyroidism or ophthalmopathy (not recorded which). CDR3: CASSLYGTEAFF. The CDR3 DNA follows: TGTGCCAGCAGTTTATACGGCACTGAAGCTTTCTTT.